The 23 T cell receptor beta chains presented below share a single source sample, sequenced in a study of blood T cell repertoires in COVID-19. Profiling relied on immunoSEQ multiplex PCR, and the TCRdb table lists in-frame clones only, not all of them. The table records under 200,000 clones, around nine tenths of them present only once. Source material: peripheral blood. Receptors were obtained from a man aged 65-85 years with acute or convalescent COVID-19.

The count of this clone is one. J is TRBJ1-3 and V is TRBV5-8; maybe TRBD1 (6 bases). The CDR3 runs 15 residues. Trimming left V 9 bases short and J 4 bases short, with 20 bases between. Germline CDR1 and CDR2: SGHTS and YDEGEE. This chain's CDR3 is CATGPYGGQGNTIYF. DNA of the CDR3: TGTGCCACAGGCCCGTACGGGGGGCAAGGAAACACCATATATTTT.

The V gene is TRBV5-4, the J gene TRBJ1-3; D is undetermined. V was clipped by 4 bases and J by 4 bases, with 9 bases between them. CDR1 SGHNT and CDR2 YYREEE come from the germline V gene (reference sequence). The length of the CDR3 is 13 residues. Here the CDR3 DNA reads TGTGCCAGCAGCCTGACAAAAGGAAACACCATATATTTT. It codes for CASSLTKGNTIYF. Together with reference TRBV5-4 and TRBJ1-3, the CDR3 gives the full variable domain: ETGVTQSPTHLIKTRGQQVTLRCSSQSGHNTVSWYQQALGQGPQFIFQYYREEENGRGNFPPRFSGLQFPNYSSELNVNALELDDSALYLCASSLTKGNTIYFGEGSWLTVV.

The chain carries TRBV6-6 and TRBJ2-7, with 12 bases identical to TRBD2. CDR1 MNHNY and CDR2 SVGAGI come from the germline V gene (reference sequence). The CDR3 runs to 13 residues. Germline trimming cut 8 bases from V and 5 bases from J; bases unmatched to any gene: 4. CDR3 residues: CASFRTSGDEQYF. CDR3 sequence (DNA): TGTGCCAGCTTTCGGACTAGCGGGGACGAGCAGTACTTC.

This sequence joins TRBV12-3 or TRBV12-4 and TRBJ1-4; TRBD1 matches at 8 bases. The CDR3 loop spans 12 amino acids. The V and J ends lost 3 bases and 11 bases, in that order; junction bases with no gene match: 2. CDR3 residues: CASSLDRDKLFF. Written as DNA, the CDR3 is TGTGCCAGCAGTTTGGACAGGGATAAACTGTTTTTT.

The rearrangement uses TRBV6-1 and TRBJ1-3, with D possibly being TRBD1 (5 bases). Germline-derived CDR1 and CDR2 are MNHNS and SASEGT. Trimming removed 1 base at V and 4 bases at J, with 11 bases between. The length of the CDR3 is 15 residues. CDR3 sequence reads: CASSEGGAGGNTIYF. CDR3 DNA sequence: TGTGCCAGCAGTGAAGGCGGGGCTGGGGGAAACACCATATATTTT.

The rearrangement uses TRBV5-1 and TRBJ2-4, with D perhaps TRBD1 (6 bases). Germline V gene sequence: CDR1 SGHRS, CDR2 YFSETQ. V was pared by 0 bases and J by 8 bases, with 12 bases between. The CDR3 runs to 14 residues. Here the CDR3 reads CASSLGGLQDIQYF. In DNA, the CDR3 is TGCGCCAGCAGCTTGGGGGGGCTACAGGACATTCAGTACTTC.

The chain joins TRBV6-5 to TRBJ1-2; D not certain. The CDR3 is 12 amino acids. The germline CDR1 and CDR2 sequences are MNHEY and SVGAGI. Deletions cut 6 bases from V and 7 bases from J, with 12 bases between. CDR3 sequence reads: CASSLGPSGYTF. The CDR3 DNA sequence: TGTGCCAGCAGCCTAGGTCCTTCTGGCTACACCTTC.

V gene TRBV20-1 combines with J gene TRBJ2-1; tentative D call: TRBD1 (6 bases). The ends were cut back, 3 bases at V and 4 bases at J, with 7 bases in the middle. Germline V gene lookup returns CDR1 DFQATT and CDR2 SNEGSKA (reference sequence). The CDR3 loop spans 12 amino acids. The CDR3 is CSASRGYNEQFF. The CDR3 DNA reads as TGCAGTGCTAGTAGGGGGTACAATGAGCAGTTCTTC.

The gene calls are TRBV9 and TRBJ2-3; 9 nucleotides match TRBD2. Germline V gene sequence: CDR1 SGDLS, CDR2 YYNGEE. J was trimmed by 6 bases and V by 2 bases; bases with no gene match: 4. This CDR3 spans 14 amino acids. CDR3: CASSVVAGADTQYF. The DNA for the CDR3 is TGTGCCAGCAGCGTGGTAGCGGGGGCGGATACGCAGTATTTT.

The DNA of the CDR3 is TGTGCCAGCAGCCCGCGACAGGGTCAAGAGACCCAGTACTTC. Protein: CASSPRQGQETQYF. The rearrangement links TRBV7-9 to TRBJ2-5; 7 bases agree with TRBD1. In germline, CDR1 is SEHNR, CDR2 FQNEAQ (reference sequence). J gave up 2 bases and V 5 bases, and 5 bases lay outside the gene matches. The CDR3 loop spans 14 amino acids.

The chain is built from TRBV28 and TRBJ1-1, with TRBD1 matching over 10 bases. This CDR3 has 15 amino acids. Germline lookup yields CDR1 MDHEN and CDR2 SYDVKM. J lost 5 bases, V lost 4 bases, and 7 bases had no gene match. The CDR3 nucleotides are TGTGCCAGCAGTTCGCGTAGACAGGGGGCTACTGAAGCTTTCTTT. This gives the protein CASSSRRQGATEAFF.

The rearrangement uses TRBV27 and TRBJ2-6; D is possibly TRBD1 (5 bases). This CDR3 comprises 15 residues. Trimming left V 5 bases short and J 1 base short, with 9 bases between. In germline, CDR1 is MNHEY, CDR2 SMNVEV (reference sequence). As DNA, the CDR3 is TGTGCCAGCAGTCCCCAGGGATCTGGGGCCAACGTCCTGACTTTC. This codes for CASSPQGSGANVLTF.

The chain is built from TRBV19 and TRBJ1-2; possible D gene TRBD1, 5 bases. This CDR3 spans 15 amino acids. Trimming stripped 5 bases from V and 6 bases from J, with 19 bases between. The germline gives CDR1 LNHDA, CDR2 SQIVND (reference sequence). The CDR3 is CASSLPAREVNGYTF. CDR3 bases: TGTGCCAGTAGTCTACCCGCCAGGGAGGTCAATGGCTACACCTTC.

The chain uses TRBV4-2 and TRBJ2-5; 10 nucleotides align to TRBD2. The germline V gene has CDR1 LGHNA and CDR2 YNFKEQ. J was trimmed by 2 bases and V by 4 bases; bases with no gene match: 4. The CDR3 loop spans 15 amino acids. CDR3 bases: TGTGCCAGCAGCCCTAGCGGGGGCCAACAAGAGACCCAGTACTTC. Translation: CASSPSGGQQETQYF.

The genes are TRBV6-2 or TRBV6-3 and TRBJ1-6, with 9 bases aligning to TRBD1. The CDR3 totals 16 residues. V dropped 5 bases and J dropped 5; count of bases not matched to a gene: 7. Per the germline V gene, CDR1 is MNHEY and CDR2 is SVGEGT. The CDR3 nucleotides are TGTGCCAGCAGTGCCGGGACAGGGAAGGATAATTCACCCCTCCACTTT. Its protein is CASSAGTGKDNSPLHF.

The chain employs TRBV10-1 and TRBJ2-3, with 7 bases aligning to TRBD1. V dropped 3 bases and J dropped 5; count of bases not matched to a gene: 5. The CDR3 runs to 14 residues. Germline CDR1 reads WNHNN; CDR2 reads SYGVQD (reference sequence). CDR3 protein: CASSEGTAKDTQYF. In nucleotides, the CDR3 is TGCGCCAGCAGTGAAGGGACAGCGAAAGATACGCAGTATTTT.

The rearrangement uses TRBV11-2 and TRBJ2-7; D might be TRBD1 (5 bases). CDR3 size: 15 residues. From germline, CDR1 is SGHAT and CDR2 FQNNGV. Trimming stripped 0 bases from V and 3 bases from J, with 12 bases between. CDR3 in amino acids: CASSLDLDSVYEQYF. CDR3 DNA: TGTGCCAGCAGCTTAGATCTCGACAGCGTCTACGAGCAGTACTTC. Complete variable domain (other parts from reference TRBV11-2 and TRBJ2-7): EAGVAQSPRYKIIEKRQSVAFWCNPISGHATLYWYQQILGQGPKLLIQFQNNGVVDDSQLPKDRFSAERLKGVDSTLKIQPAKLEDSAVYLCASSLDLDSVYEQYFGPGTRLTVT.

V usage is TRBV24-1 and J usage is TRBJ1-4; D may be TRBD1 (6 bases). The CDR3 totals 15 residues. Trimming left V 3 bases short and J 5 bases short, with 12 bases between. Germline CDR1 KGHDR, CDR2 SFDVKD. The CDR3 DNA is TGTGCCACCAGTGATCCGCGGACAGCAAATGAAAAACTGTTTTTT. Amino acids: CATSDPRTANEKLFF.

The chain links TRBV5-1 to TRBJ1-5, with 8 bases fitting TRBD1. J lost 5 bases, V lost 4 bases, and 8 bases had no gene match. The CDR3 loop spans 15 amino acids. Germline V gene data show CDR1 as SGHRS and CDR2 as YFSETQ. The CDR3 coding sequence is TGCGCCAGCAGCGTGGACGGACAGGGAGATCAGCCCCAGCATTTT. Protein sequence: CASSVDGQGDQPQHF. The full variable domain, completed using reference TRBV5-1 and TRBJ1-5, is KAGVTQTPRYLIKTRGQQVTLSCSPISGHRSVSWYQQTPGQGLQFLFEYFSETQRNKGNFPGRFSGRQFSNSRSEMNVSTLELGDSALYLCASSVDGQGDQPQHFGDGTRLSIL.

The rearrangement uses TRBV11-3 and TRBJ2-5; 9 bases map to TRBD1. Germline V gene data show CDR1 as SGHNT and CDR2 as YENEEA. V lost 5 bases and J lost 4; bases outside the gene matches: 2. This CDR3 spans 13 amino acids. For the CDR3, the DNA is TGTGCCAGCAGCGCGGACAGGGGAGAGACCCAGTACTTC. This sequence encodes CASSADRGETQYF.

The V and J genes are TRBV7-2 and TRBJ1-3; 7 positions match TRBD1. CDR3 length: 16 amino acids. Per germline, CDR1 SGHTA and CDR2 FQGNSA. The junction had 8 bases not matched to a gene; V was cut back by 3 bases and J by 3 bases. The CDR3 loop reads CASSLEQGWLGNTIYF. Written as DNA, the CDR3 is TGTGCCAGCAGCTTGGAACAGGGGTGGCTTGGAAACACCATATATTTT.

A remark on this clone: This specimen includes other DNA sequences encoding the same CDR3. The chain employs TRBV6-4 and TRBJ1-1, with D tentatively TRBD1 (5 bases). Trimming left V 4 bases short and J 1 base short, with 7 bases between. The CDR3 contains 13 residues. In germline, CDR1 is MRHNA, CDR2 SNTAGT. CDR3 coding DNA: TGTGCCAGCAGTGTCACAGGGAACACTGAAGCTTTCTTT. Translating it yields CASSVTGNTEAFF.

The chain joins TRBV5-1 to TRBJ2-5; 10 positions agree with TRBD1. This CDR3 has 15 amino acids. V shed 4 bases and J 5 bases; nucleotides not matched to a gene: 8. Germline-derived CDR1 and CDR2 are SGHRS and YFSETQ. CDR3 nucleotides: TGCGCCAGCAGCCCAGGACAGGGGGTATGGGAGACCCAGTACTTC. Protein product: CASSPGQGVWETQYF.